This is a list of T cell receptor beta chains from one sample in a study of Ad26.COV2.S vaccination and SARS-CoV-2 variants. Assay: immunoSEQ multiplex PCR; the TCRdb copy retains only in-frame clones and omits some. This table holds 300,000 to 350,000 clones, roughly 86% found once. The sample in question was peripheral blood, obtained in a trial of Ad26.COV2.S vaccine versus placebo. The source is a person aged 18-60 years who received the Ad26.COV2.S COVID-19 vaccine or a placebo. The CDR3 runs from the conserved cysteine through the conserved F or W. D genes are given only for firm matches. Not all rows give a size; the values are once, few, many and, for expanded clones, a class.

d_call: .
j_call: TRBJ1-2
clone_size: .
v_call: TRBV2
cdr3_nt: TGTGCCAGCAAACTGGACAGTCGGGAAAACTATGGCTACACCTTC
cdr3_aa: CASKLDSRENYGYTF

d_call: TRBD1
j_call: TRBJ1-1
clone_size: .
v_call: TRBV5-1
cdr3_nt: TGCGCCAGCAGCTTACAACCGGGACAGCCGAACACTGAAGCTTTCTTT
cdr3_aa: CASSLQPGQPNTEAFF

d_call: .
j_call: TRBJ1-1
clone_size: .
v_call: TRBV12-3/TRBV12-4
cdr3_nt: TGTGCCAGCAGGGTGGGTATAAACACTGAAGCTTTCTTT
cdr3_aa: CASRVGINTEAFF

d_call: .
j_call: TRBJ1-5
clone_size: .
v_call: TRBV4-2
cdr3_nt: TGTGCCAGCAGCCAGTTAATAGATAGCAATCAGCCCCAGCATTTT
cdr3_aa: CASSQLIDSNQPQHF

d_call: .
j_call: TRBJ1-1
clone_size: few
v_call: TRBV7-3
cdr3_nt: TGTGCCAGCAGCTTAAACAGTAACACTGAAGCTTTCTTT
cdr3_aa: CASSLNSNTEAFF

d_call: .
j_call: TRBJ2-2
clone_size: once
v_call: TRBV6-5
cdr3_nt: TGTGCCAGCAGCTCTGACGACACCGGGGAGCTGTTTTTT
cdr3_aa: CASSSDDTGELFF

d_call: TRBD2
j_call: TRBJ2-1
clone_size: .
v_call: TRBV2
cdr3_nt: TGTGCCAGCAATCCGGGACTAGCGGGGTTTGAGCAGTTCTTC
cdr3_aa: CASNPGLAGFEQFF

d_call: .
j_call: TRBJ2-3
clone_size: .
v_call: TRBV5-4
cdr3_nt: TGTGCCAGCAGCTTCACAGATACGCAGTATTTT
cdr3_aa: CASSFTDTQYF

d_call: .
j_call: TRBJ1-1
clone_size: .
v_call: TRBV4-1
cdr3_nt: TGCGCCAGCAGCCACAACCGCGGGGCCAAGAGCGGCACTGAAGCTTTCTTT
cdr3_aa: CASSHNRGAKSGTEAFF

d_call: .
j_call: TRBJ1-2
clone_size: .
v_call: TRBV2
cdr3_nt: TGTGCCAGCAGTGAGGGTCGGATCTATGGCTACACCTTC
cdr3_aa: CASSEGRIYGYTF

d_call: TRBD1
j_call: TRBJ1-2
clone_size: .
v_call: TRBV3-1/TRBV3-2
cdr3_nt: TGTGCCAGCAGCTTACGGACAGGGGAGGGCTACACCTTC
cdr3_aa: CASSLRTGEGYTF

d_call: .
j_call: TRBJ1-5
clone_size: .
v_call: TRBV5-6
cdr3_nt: TGTGCCAGCAGCCGTTTACAGGGTAGTGATCAGCCCCAGCATTTT
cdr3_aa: CASSRLQGSDQPQHF

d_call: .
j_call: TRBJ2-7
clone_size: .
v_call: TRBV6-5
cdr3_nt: TGTGCCAGCAGTTACTCTGGACGAACCTACGAGCAGTACTTC
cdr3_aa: CASSYSGRTYEQYF

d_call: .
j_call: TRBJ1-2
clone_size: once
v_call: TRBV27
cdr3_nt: TGTGCCAGCAGTTCTTACGACAGTGATGGCTACACCTTC
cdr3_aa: CASSSYDSDGYTF

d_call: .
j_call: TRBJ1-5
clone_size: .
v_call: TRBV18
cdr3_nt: TGTGCCAGCTCACCAGGCAGGAGTGTCAATCAGCCCCAGCATTTT
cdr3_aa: CASSPGRSVNQPQHF

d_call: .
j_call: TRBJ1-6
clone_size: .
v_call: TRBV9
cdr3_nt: TGTGCCAGCAGCGTAGGGAGAGGGGGTAATTCACCCCTCCACTTT
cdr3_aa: CASSVGRGGNSPLHF

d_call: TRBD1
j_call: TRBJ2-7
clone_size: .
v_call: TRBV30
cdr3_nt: TGTGCCTGGAGTGTATGGGACAGGGGAGTTGGGGAGCAGTACTTC
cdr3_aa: CAWSVWDRGVGEQYF

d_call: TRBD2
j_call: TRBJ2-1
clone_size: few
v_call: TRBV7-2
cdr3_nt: TGTGCCAGCAGCTTAGGACGGGGGGAATACGATGAGCAGTTCTTC
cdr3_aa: CASSLGRGEYDEQFF

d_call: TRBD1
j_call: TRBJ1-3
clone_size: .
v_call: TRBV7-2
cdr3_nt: TGTGCCAGCAGCTCCCGGACAGGGTCCGGAAACACCATATATTTT
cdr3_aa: CASSSRTGSGNTIYF

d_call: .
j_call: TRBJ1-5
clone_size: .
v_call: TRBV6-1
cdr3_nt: TGTGCCAGCAGTGAATTAACTTATGGGGGGTCCGGAGGCAAGTATCAGCCCCAGCATTTT
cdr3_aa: CASSELTYGGSGGKYQPQHF

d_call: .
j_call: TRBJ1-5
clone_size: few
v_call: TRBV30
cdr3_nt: TGTGCCTGGAGCGCCACAGGTGGGAATCAGCCCCAGCATTTT
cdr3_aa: CAWSATGGNQPQHF

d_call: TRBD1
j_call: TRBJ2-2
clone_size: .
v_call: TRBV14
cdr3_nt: TGTGCCAGCAGCATCCAACGTACAGGGGATATTACCGGGGAGCTGTTTTTT
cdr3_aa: CASSIQRTGDITGELFF

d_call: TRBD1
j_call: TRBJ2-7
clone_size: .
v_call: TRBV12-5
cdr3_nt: TGTGCTAGTGGTTTGGGGACAGGTTTCGAGCAGTACTTC
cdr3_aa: CASGLGTGFEQYF

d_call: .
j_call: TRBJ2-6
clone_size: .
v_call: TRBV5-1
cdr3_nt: TGCGCCAGCAGCCGGGACATGGCCGGGGCCAACGTCCTGACTTTC
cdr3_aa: CASSRDMAGANVLTF

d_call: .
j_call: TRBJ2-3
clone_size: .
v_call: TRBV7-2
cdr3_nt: TGTGCCAGCAAATCAGTGACTAGCACAGATACGCAGTATTTT
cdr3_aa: CASKSVTSTDTQYF

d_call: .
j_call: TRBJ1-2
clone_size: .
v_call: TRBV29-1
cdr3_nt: TGCAGCGTTGAGCAGGGTTGGGATGGCTACACCTTC
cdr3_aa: CSVEQGWDGYTF